These 11 T cell receptor beta chains share one sample of origin, sequenced in a study of blood T cell repertoires in COVID-19. Data came from immunoSEQ multiplex PCR; TCRdb stores just in-frame clones and leaves some out. The table has about 97,000 clones, over 75% seen once. Sequences were obtained from peripheral blood. The receptors were gathered from a man in his sixties with acute or convalescent COVID-19.

The V call is TRBV3-1 (or the pseudogene TRBV3-2), the J call TRBJ2-2; 7 positions agree with TRBD2. Trimming removed 4 bases from V and 6 bases from J; junction bases left unmatched: 20. CDR3 size: 19 residues. Per germline, CDR1 LGHDT and CDR2 YNNKEL (reference sequence). CDR3 in DNA: TGTGCCAGCAGCCCTAGCGGAGGACGAGGGCGGAGTGGGGCCGGGGAGCTGTTTTTT. Translated, it gives CASSPSGGRGRSGAGELFF.

The V call is TRBV6-6, the J call TRBJ1-1, with D uncertain. Germline CDR1 reads MNHNY; CDR2 reads SVGAGI (reference sequence). The length of the CDR3 is 12 residues. V gave up 4 bases and J gave up 3 bases, with 6 bases separating them. The CDR3 region has the DNA TGTGCCAGCAGTTTTGGAGACACTGAAGCTTTCTTT. Its protein is CASSFGDTEAFF.

The chain carries TRBV13 and TRBJ1-1, with D unclear. CDR1 and CDR2 from the germline V gene are PRHDT and FYEKMQ (reference sequence). The CDR3 spans 13 residues. The germline V and J ends were trimmed by 2 bases and 4 bases, with 8 bases remaining between them. The CDR3 DNA is TGTGCCAGCAGCTTAACAAGCGGCACTGAAGCTTTCTTT. It codes for CASSLTSGTEAFF.

The rearrangement links TRBV6-1 to TRBJ2-7; D unresolved. Germline CDR1 MNHNS, CDR2 SASEGT. Deletions cut 2 bases from V and 8 bases from J, with 10 bases between. The CDR3 loop spans 12 amino acids. The CDR3 nucleotides are TGTGCCAGCAGTGAATCAGGCCGGCAGCAGTACGTC. It yields the protein CASSESGRQQYV.

This rearrangement joins TRBV15 to TRBJ1-4; D remains unclear. Germline-derived CDR1 and CDR2 are LNHNV and YYDKDF (reference sequence). The CDR3 is 13 amino acids. Trimming took off 6 bases at V and 8 bases at J, with 13 bases between the two ends. The CDR3 region has the DNA TGTGCCACCAGGGGCCCCGCTGGGGAAAAACTGTTTTTT. It translates to CATRGPAGEKLFF.

The chain employs TRBV3-1 (or the pseudogene TRBV3-2) and TRBJ1-5; D gene uncertain. Per germline, CDR1 LGHDT and CDR2 YNNKEL (reference sequence). CDR3 length: 13 amino acids. Deletions cut 1 base from V and 4 bases from J, with 5 bases between. DNA for the CDR3: TGTGCCAGCAGCCAAGGTCCGAATCAGCCCCAGCATTTT. Translation: CASSQGPNQPQHF.

This chain joins TRBV5-1 and TRBJ1-2; maybe TRBD1 (5 bases). V gave up 4 bases and J gave up 6 bases, with 10 bases separating them. Germline CDR1 SGHRS, CDR2 YFSETQ. This CDR3 spans 12 amino acids. The CDR3 loop reads CASSRTGDGYTF. The CDR3 region has the DNA TGCGCCAGCAGCCGAACGGGGGATGGCTACACCTTC. Together with reference TRBV5-1 and TRBJ1-2, the CDR3 gives the full variable domain: KAGVTQTPRYLIKTRGQQVTLSCSPISGHRSVSWYQQTPGQGLQFLFEYFSETQRNKGNFPGRFSGRQFSNSRSEMNVSTLELGDSALYLCASSRTGDGYTFGSGTRLTVV.

The chain employs TRBV9 and TRBJ2-1; D uncertain. CDR1 and CDR2 (germline): SGDLS, YYNGEE. This CDR3 has 12 residues. The V end lost 0 bases, the J end lost 8 bases, and 6 bases lay between the germline ends. In DNA, the CDR3 is TGTGCCAGCAGCGTAGCTTCGGATGAGCAGTTCTTC. Its protein product is CASSVASDEQFF.

The gene calls are TRBV10-2 and TRBJ1-5; 8 positions agree with TRBD1. Per germline, CDR1 WSHSY and CDR2 SAAADI. Unmatched junction bases numbered 7, after V lost 3 bases and J lost 6 bases. CDR3 length: 15 residues. The CDR3 nucleotides read TGCGCCAGCAGTGACCTTGGACAGGGACCTCAGCCCCAGCATTTT. Protein sequence: CASSDLGQGPQPQHF.

The rearrangement links TRBV18 to TRBJ1-1; D remains ambiguous. CDR1 and CDR2 from the germline V gene are KGHSH and LQKENI. V lost 1 base and J 5 bases, leaving 11 bases between the germline ends. The CDR3 consists of 14 residues. CDR3 sequence reads: CASSPLSGSTEAFF. DNA of the CDR3: TGTGCCAGCTCACCACTTTCAGGCAGTACTGAAGCTTTCTTT.

The chain combines TRBV6-6 with TRBJ2-2; TRBD1 aligns across 7 bases. Unmatched junction bases numbered 6, after V lost 6 bases and J lost 2 bases. CDR1 MNHNY and CDR2 SVGAGI come from the germline V gene (reference sequence). The CDR3 runs to 15 residues. The CDR3 here is CASRTGTANTGELFF. For the CDR3, the DNA is TGTGCCAGCAGAACCGGGACAGCCAACACCGGGGAGCTGTTTTTT.